Listed here are 15 T cell receptor beta chains from one sample, sequenced in a study of blood T cell repertoires in COVID-19. Sequencing used immunoSEQ multiplex PCR; TCRdb keeps in-frame clones, though not all of them. This table has tens of thousands of clones, 90% to 95% appearing once. The sequenced sample was peripheral blood. These receptors all come from a man in his forties or fifties with acute or convalescent COVID-19.

The chain employs TRBV14 and TRBJ2-3, with TRBD2 identical over 13 bases. V trimming: 5 bases; J trimming: 8 bases; junction bases outside the gene matches: 4. Per the germline V gene, CDR1 is SGHDN and CDR2 is FVKESK. CDR3 length: 14 residues. CDR3 nucleotides: TGTGCCAGCAGCGTGGGACTAGCGGGAAGTACGCAGTATTTT. Its translation is CASSVGLAGSTQYF.

This clone was counted once. This rearrangement joins TRBV7-2 to TRBJ2-2; D perhaps matches TRBD2 (5 bases). The germline V and J ends were trimmed by 5 bases and 0 bases, with 10 bases remaining between them. The CDR3 spans 15 residues. Germline lookup yields CDR1 SGHTA and CDR2 FQGNSA. CDR3: CASSPKLANTGELFF. The CDR3 bases are TGTGCCAGCAGCCCCAAACTAGCGAACACCGGGGAGCTGTTTTTT. Together with reference TRBV7-2 and TRBJ2-2, the CDR3 gives the full variable domain: GAGVSQSPSNKVTEKGKDVELRCDPISGHTALYWYRQSLGQGLEFLIYFQGNSAPDKSGLPSDRFSAERTGGSVSTLTIQRTQQEDSAVYLCASSPKLANTGELFFGEGSRLTVL.

V gene TRBV5-1 combines with J gene TRBJ2-7; 13 bases are a match to TRBD2. Trimming removed 7 bases from V and 6 bases from J; junction bases left unmatched: 4. In germline, CDR1 is SGHRS, CDR2 YFSETQ. The CDR3 runs to 13 residues. CDR3 nucleotides: TGCGCCAGCCGGACTAGCGGGAGTACCGAGCAGTACTTC. The encoded protein is CASRTSGSTEQYF.

The chain uses TRBV5-6 and TRBJ2-1; 11 bases agree with TRBD2. The CDR3 totals 17 residues. V lost 2 bases and J lost 7; bases outside the gene matches: 11. Germline CDR1 reads SGHDT; CDR2 reads YYEEEE. The CDR3 loop is CASSFFVAGGPGNEQFF. CDR3 bases: TGTGCCAGCAGCTTTTTTGTAGCGGGAGGGCCGGGGAATGAGCAGTTCTTC.

The J gene is TRBJ2-7, the V gene TRBV5-5, with 7 bases fitting TRBD2. V was pared by 0 bases and J by 3 bases, with 6 bases of the junction left unmatched. Germline V gives CDR1 SGHKS, CDR2 YYEKEE (reference sequence). This CDR3 spans 15 amino acids. The CDR3 DNA is TGTGCCAGCAGCTTGGGAGGGAGGGCCTTCTACGAGCAGTACTTC. Translating gives CASSLGGRAFYEQYF.

The rearrangement uses TRBV24-1 and TRBJ2-1; 7 bases are a match to TRBD2. There are 15 residues in the CDR3. V gave up 5 bases and J gave up 1 base; unmatched junction bases: 4. Germline CDR1 and CDR2: KGHDR and SFDVKD. CDR3 sequence: CATSVGGGSYNEQFF. In nucleotides, the CDR3 is TGTGCCACCAGTGTGGGGGGAGGGTCCTACAATGAGCAGTTCTTC.

This chain connects TRBV5-1 to TRBJ1-2; no reliable D call. There are 17 residues in the CDR3. Trimming pared 0 bases from V and 6 bases from J, leaving 21 bases between. Germline V gives CDR1 SGHRS, CDR2 YFSETQ. The CDR3 sequence: CASSLEVGGRAQDGYTF. CDR3 sequence (DNA): TGCGCCAGCAGCTTGGAAGTGGGTGGGCGGGCGCAGGATGGCTACACCTTC.

The chain couples TRBV2 to TRBJ1-2; D gene uncertain. V gave up 6 bases and J gave up 4 bases, with 18 bases separating them. CDR1 is SNHLY, CDR2 FYNNEI, per germline. The CDR3 covers 15 residues. DNA for the CDR3: TGTGCCAGCAGCGCCCAGTCCACCGGAGGCTATGGCTACACCTTC. Protein product: CASSAQSTGGYGYTF.

The chain uses TRBV27 and TRBJ2-6; a weak D match, TRBD1 (5 bases). V lost 2 bases, J lost 0 bases, and 8 bases lay in between. The CDR3 is 16 residues long. CDR1 and CDR2 from the germline V gene are MNHEY and SMNVEV (reference sequence). The CDR3 sequence is CASSLRGVSGANVLTF. The CDR3, as DNA: TGTGCCAGCAGTTTAAGGGGCGTCTCTGGGGCCAACGTCCTGACTTTC.

This sequence joins TRBV7-2 and TRBJ2-5, with D uncertain. Germline V gives CDR1 SGHTA, CDR2 FQGNSA. Trimming left V 6 bases short and J 5 bases short, with 19 bases between. There are 15 residues in the CDR3. CDR3 DNA sequence: TGTGCCAGCAGTAGCCGAGTCCTATTCGGGGAGACCCAGTACTTC. Translated, it gives CASSSRVLFGETQYF.

CDR3 nucleotide sequence: TGTGCCAGCAGCGTAGAAACGGGGGGACGGCTGTTTTTT. Its translation: CASSVETGGRLFF. This chain connects TRBV9 to TRBJ1-4, with D possibly being TRBD1 (5 bases). CDR1 SGDLS and CDR2 YYNGEE come from the germline V gene. Trimming removed 0 bases from V and 14 bases from J, with 14 bases in between. This CDR3 comprises 13 residues.

Here the CDR3 DNA reads TGCAGCGCACCACTCGGGGGGGGGCGCACCGGGGAGCTGTTTTTT. Its translation: CSAPLGGGRTGELFF. The chain links TRBV29-1 to TRBJ2-2; 8 bases line up with TRBD2. J gave up 4 bases and V 7 bases, and 11 bases lay outside the gene matches. Germline V gene lookup returns CDR1 SQVTM and CDR2 ANQGSEA. The CDR3 runs to 15 residues.

The chain is built from TRBV5-1 and TRBJ2-7; TRBD1 matches at 7 bases. The CDR3 covers 15 residues. Looked up from germline, CDR1 is SGHRS and CDR2 is YFSETQ. Unmatched junction bases numbered 10, after V lost 3 bases and J lost 4 bases. CDR3 sequence (DNA): TGCGCCAGCAGCTCAACCGGGACAGCCCGTTACGAGCAGTACTTC. Its translation: CASSSTGTARYEQYF. Full variable domain (missing parts from reference TRBV5-1 and TRBJ2-7): KAGVTQTPRYLIKTRGQQVTLSCSPISGHRSVSWYQQTPGQGLQFLFEYFSETQRNKGNFPGRFSGRQFSNSRSEMNVSTLELGDSALYLCASSSTGTARYEQYFGPGTRLTVT.

The sample holds a few counts of this clone. The CDR3, as DNA: TGTGCCACCAGTGATGCAGGGCCGAGCACAGATACGCAGTATTTT. It is translated as CATSDAGPSTDTQYF. The rearrangement uses TRBV24-1 and TRBJ2-3, with D possibly matching TRBD1 (5 bases). The CDR3 is 15 amino acids. V was pared by 3 bases and J by 0 bases, with 9 bases between. Germline CDR1 and CDR2: KGHDR and SFDVKD.

The chain combines TRBV7-7 with TRBJ2-1, with 7 bases aligning to TRBD2. The CDR3 has 15 amino acids. CDR1 and CDR2 (germline): SSHAT, FNYEAQ (reference sequence). V lost 5 bases, J lost 2 bases, and 6 bases stayed unmatched. CDR3 sequence reads: CASSPKRDAYNEQFF. Here the CDR3 DNA reads TGTGCCAGCAGCCCTAAGCGGGACGCCTACAATGAGCAGTTCTTC.